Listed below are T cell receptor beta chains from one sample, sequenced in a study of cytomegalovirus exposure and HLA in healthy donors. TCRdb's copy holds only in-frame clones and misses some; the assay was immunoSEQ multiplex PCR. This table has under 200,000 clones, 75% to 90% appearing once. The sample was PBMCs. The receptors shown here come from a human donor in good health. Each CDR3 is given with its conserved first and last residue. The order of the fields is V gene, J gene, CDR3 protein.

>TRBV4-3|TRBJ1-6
CASSQGGQGSSPLHF
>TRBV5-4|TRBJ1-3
CASSLQGNTIYF
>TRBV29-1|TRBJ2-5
CSVEGLGVETQYF
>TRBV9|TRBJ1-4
CASSERQGGEKLFF
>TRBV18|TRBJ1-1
CASKVSSTEAFF
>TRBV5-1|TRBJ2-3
CASSLALLGQGTDTQYF
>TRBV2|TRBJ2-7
CASLRDSGYEQYF
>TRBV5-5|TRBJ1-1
CASSNAGTANTEAFF
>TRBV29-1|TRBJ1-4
CSVDQGREKLFF
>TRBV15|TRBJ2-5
CATSTQETQYF
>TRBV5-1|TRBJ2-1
CASSSGDEQFF
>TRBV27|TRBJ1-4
CASSLNIDATNEKLFF
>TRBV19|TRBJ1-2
CASSIVVGGRPYGYTF
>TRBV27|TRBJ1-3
CASSRNSFGNTIYF
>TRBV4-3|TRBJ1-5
CASSLQSNQPQHF
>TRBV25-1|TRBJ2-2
CASSEPEGTGELFF
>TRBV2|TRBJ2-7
CASRGHEQYF
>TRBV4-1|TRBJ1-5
CASSQDGRGVRPQHF
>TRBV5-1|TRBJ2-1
CASSRGQGSYNEQFF
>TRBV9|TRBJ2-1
CASSVNLNEQFF
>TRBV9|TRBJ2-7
CASSVAGQGFHEQYF
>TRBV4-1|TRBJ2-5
CASSHRFTGETQYF
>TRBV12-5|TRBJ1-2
CASGLPGQGEHGYTF
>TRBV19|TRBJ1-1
CASSIQGTVLVNTEAFF
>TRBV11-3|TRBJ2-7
CASSARDRGPYEQYF
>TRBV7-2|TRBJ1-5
CASSSQGGGQPQHF
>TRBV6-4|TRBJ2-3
CASSEVAESTDTQYF
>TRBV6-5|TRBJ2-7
CASSLRQGASYEQYF
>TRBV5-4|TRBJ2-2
CASSAWDTTNTGELFF
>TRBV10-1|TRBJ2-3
CATLRTGSRGAGTDTQYF
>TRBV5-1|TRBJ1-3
CASSLEARGTGNTIYF
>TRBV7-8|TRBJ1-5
CASSSLLGQGEPQHF
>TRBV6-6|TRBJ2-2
CASSRGVLGTGELFF
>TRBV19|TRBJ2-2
CASSPGTKNTGELFF
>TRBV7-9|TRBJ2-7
CASSQSEVYEQYF
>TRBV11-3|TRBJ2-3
CASSSSTDTQYF
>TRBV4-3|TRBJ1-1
CASSFETGMNTEAFF
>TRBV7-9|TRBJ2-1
CASSSSGTSINEQFF
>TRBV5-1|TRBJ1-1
CASSPGTGWGTEAFF
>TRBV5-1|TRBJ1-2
CASSLWLTRGAGGYTF
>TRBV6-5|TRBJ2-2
CASSLSGGAHTGELFF
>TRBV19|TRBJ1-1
CASSRGVTEAFF
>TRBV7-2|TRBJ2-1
CASSQDRGHLGEQFF
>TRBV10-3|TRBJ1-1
CAISPGTAMNTEAFF
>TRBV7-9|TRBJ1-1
CSSSFRGGMTMNTEAFF
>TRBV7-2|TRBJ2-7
CASSSGAGLSSYEQYF
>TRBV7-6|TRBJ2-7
CASSSTLTGSSYEQYF
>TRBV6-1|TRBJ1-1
CASSVLGDNTEAFF
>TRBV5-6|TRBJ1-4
CASSQRGGSFRYGEKLFF
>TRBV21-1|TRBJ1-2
CASSKGLRQGRTINYGYTF
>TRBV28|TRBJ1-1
CASSALTGGQPEAFF
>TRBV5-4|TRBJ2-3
CASSWVSGGPIDTQYF
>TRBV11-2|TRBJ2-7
CASSLDRGRGYEQYF